This T cell receptor (beta chain) was profiled in a study of T cells in Graves' hyperthyroidism and ophthalmopathy. TCR beta CDR3 sequences were amplified from RNA transcripts. HTBI primers were employed in a first-round RT-PCR of the TCR CDR3. From the multiplex PCR reads, TCRdb called clonotypes with MiXCR, one entry per CDR3 protein. The sample records around 300,000 distinct CDR3 sequences, roughly 13% being singletons. Recently diagnosed hyperthyroidism of less than 2 months' duration affected patients aged 18 to 65. The table lists this clonotype with many counts. Trimming shortened V by 5 bases and J by 8 bases, and 13 bases separated the two germline ends. The CDR3 consists of 13 residues. In germline, CDR1 is MNHEY, CDR2 SMNVEV (reference sequence).

This receptor was taken from a middle-aged woman with Graves' hyperthyroidism. Sequenced material: blood. This chain uses TRBV27 with TRBJ2-1; tentatively, D is TRBD2 (6 bases). The CDR3 region has the DNA TGTGCCAGCAGTCGGGGGTGGGTTGATGAGCAGTTCTTC. It encodes CASSRGWVDEQFF.